This T cell receptor (beta chain) came from a study of beta chain features in type 1 diabetes. Findings and caveats of the study: Here, the possible influence of HLA type (on TCRB rearrangement) remained unresolved.

Expressed TCRB transcripts got sequenced, as all isolated RNA was reverse transcribed. Assay used: immunoSEQ multiplex PCR; TCRdb lists only in-frame clones, some missing. The sample yields under 400,000 clones, roughly a fifth seen once. A remark on this clone: The antigen is not known.

CDR1 and CDR2 from the germline V gene are SQVTM and ANQGSEA. The CDR3 has 13 amino acids. V trimming: 4 bases; J trimming: 5 bases; junction bases outside the gene matches: 5. Sequencing was performed on naive CD4+ T cells from blood. The TCR originated in a woman between 18 and 29 years old in good health. The chain combines TRBV29-1 with TRBJ2-5; 9 nucleotides align to TRBD2. CDR3 amino acids: CSVAAGGHETQYF. CDR3 in DNA: TGCAGCGTTGCTGCGGGGGGGCACGAGACCCAGTACTTC.